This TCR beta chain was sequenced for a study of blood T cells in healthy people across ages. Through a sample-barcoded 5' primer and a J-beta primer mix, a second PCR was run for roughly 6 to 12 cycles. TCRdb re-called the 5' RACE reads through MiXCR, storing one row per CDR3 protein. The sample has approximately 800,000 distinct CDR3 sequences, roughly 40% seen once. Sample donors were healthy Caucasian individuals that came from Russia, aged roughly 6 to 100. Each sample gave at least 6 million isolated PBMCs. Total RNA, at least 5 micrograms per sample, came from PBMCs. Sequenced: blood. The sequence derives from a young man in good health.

The CDR3 DNA is TGTGCCTGGAGTGATACAGGGGGGGACGGCTACACCTTC. Protein: CAWSDTGGDGYTF. The chain recombines TRBV30 with TRBJ1-2; TRBD1 aligns across 8 bases. The trim removed 1 base at V and 8 bases at J, leaving 6 bases unmatched. Germline V gives CDR1 GTSNPN, CDR2 SVGIG (reference sequence). This CDR3 has 13 amino acids.